This T cell receptor (beta chain) originates from a study of blood T cell repertoires in COVID-19. About the research overall: Samples of COVID-19 (acute and convalescent) were obtained from the United States, Italy and Spain. Sample material is recorded as cDNA or gDNA derived from T cells, B-cell-depleted T cells, or PBMCs.

V was shortened by 8 bases and J by 3 bases, with 17 bases between the two germline ends. CDR1 is MDHEN and CDR2 is SYDVKM in the germline V gene. CDR3 length: 16 residues. This clone occurred a few times. The authors' processing: Reference gene primer amplification in the assay estimated nucleated cell counts. Data came from immunoSEQ multiplex PCR; TCRdb stores just in-frame clones and leaves some out. V, J and clone size are those of that table, while D and trimming were read from the DNA. The table lists approximately 230,000 clones, roughly 84% of them singletons, with 15% to 20% in the top ten. The sequencing input was peripheral blood. The rearrangement links TRBV28 to TRBJ1-6, with a weak D call TRBD1 (5 bases). The clonotype originates from a man aged 30 to 39 with active or convalescent COVID-19. Written as DNA, the CDR3 is TGTGCCAGCTGCCTGGGGGGGGAAGGCTATAATTCACCCCTCCACTTT. Residues: CASCLGGEGYNSPLHF.